This T cell receptor beta chain derives from a study of blood T cell repertoires in COVID-19. About the research overall: COVID-19 samples collected from the United States, Italy and Spain covered acute and convalescent phases. T cells, B-cell-depleted T cells, or PBMCs provided the cDNA or gDNA that served as material.

In the study's own analysis: Using reference gene primer amplification, nucleated cell counts were estimated. Profiling relied on immunoSEQ multiplex PCR, and the TCRdb table lists in-frame clones only, not all of them. The V and J calls and the clone size are those of that table, but D and trimming were determined from the DNA. The table lists 140,000 to 150,000 clones, approximately 89% of them singletons. The CDR3 loop spans 11 amino acids. V lost 5 bases, J lost 5 bases, and 9 bases lay in between. CDR1 and CDR2 (germline): SQVTM, ANQGSEA. The sequenced sample consisted of peripheral blood. V is TRBV29-1 and J is TRBJ1-1; weak D call: TRBD1 (6 bases). The sequence was obtained from a human donor in a cohort sampled during active COVID-19. The CDR3 region is CSVPGVTEAFF. In nucleotides, the CDR3 is TGCAGCGTTCCAGGGGTGACTGAAGCTTTCTTT.